These 21 T cell receptor beta chains share one sample of origin, sequenced in a study of OX40 agonist ivuxolimab in advanced cancers. Libraries were prepared by immunoSEQ multiplex PCR; TCRdb keeps only in-frame clonotypes and omits some of them. The profile shows approximately 70,000 clones, 88% of them singletons. The source was CD4+ or CD8+ T cells sorted from blood, collected in a trial of the OX40 agonist ivuxolimab. These receptors all stem from an adult with an advanced solid tumor such as melanoma, head and neck, liver or kidney cancer.

This chain uses TRBV7-9 with TRBJ1-4; D possibly corresponds to TRBD1 (5 bases). Germline CDR1 SEHNR, CDR2 FQNEAQ (reference sequence). The V end was cut by 5 bases, the J end by 0 bases, with 10 bases between. The CDR3 loop spans 15 amino acids. CDR3 residues: CASSRQGTTNEKLFF. The CDR3 DNA reads as TGTGCCAGCAGCCGCCAGGGCACAACTAATGAAAAACTGTTTTTT.

This chain uses TRBV18 with TRBJ2-4; 7 bases align to TRBD1. CDR3 length: 17 amino acids. The germline V gene encodes CDR1 KGHSH and CDR2 LQKENI. Trimming at V came to 0 bases and at J to 2 bases, leaving 7 bases not matched to a gene. The CDR3 DNA is TGTGCCAGCTCACCACCGGCATCAGGGGGAACCAAAAACATTCAGTACTTC. Amino acids: CASSPPASGGTKNIQYF.

The chain carries TRBV19 and TRBJ1-5; 7 bases fit TRBD1. Germline-derived CDR1 and CDR2 are LNHDA and SQIVND (reference sequence). The CDR3 runs 15 residues. The V segment lost 5 bases and the J segment 6 bases; nucleotides outside the gene matches: 10. The CDR3 region has the DNA TGTGCCAGTAGTTCCGACAGGGTCAGGGGTCAGCCCCAGCATTTT. This gives the protein CASSSDRVRGQPQHF.

The chain recombines TRBV7-9 with TRBJ2-3; no clear D gene. Per the germline V gene, CDR1 is SEHNR and CDR2 is FQNEAQ (reference sequence). The CDR3 is 16 amino acids. Trimming left V 7 bases short and J 1 base short, with 18 bases between. CDR3 residues: CASNYDTSSGTDTQYF. The CDR3 DNA sequence: TGTGCCAGCAACTACGACACCTCCTCTGGCACAGATACGCAGTATTTT.

The chain combines TRBV9 with TRBJ2-2; D gene unclear. The CDR3 loop spans 14 amino acids. Trimming pared 0 bases from V and 3 bases from J, leaving 6 bases between. Germline lookup yields CDR1 SGDLS and CDR2 YYNGEE. The CDR3 loop reads CASSVVVDTGELFF. In DNA, the CDR3 is TGTGCCAGCAGCGTAGTTGTGGACACCGGGGAGCTGTTTTTT.

The chain links TRBV7-2 to TRBJ2-5; D is unresolved. V was clipped by 1 base and J by 3 bases, with 9 bases between them. Looked up from germline, CDR1 is SGHTA and CDR2 is FQGNSA. This CDR3 has 14 amino acids. In DNA form, the CDR3 reads TGTGCCAGCAGCTTAGGAGACGGAAAAGAGACCCAGTACTTC. Translating gives CASSLGDGKETQYF. Variable domain in full (rest from reference TRBV7-2 and TRBJ2-5): GAGVSQSPSNKVTEKGKDVELRCDPISGHTALYWYRQSLGQGLEFLIYFQGNSAPDKSGLPSDRFSAERTGGSVSTLTIQRTQQEDSAVYLCASSLGDGKETQYFGPGTRLLVL.

The chain recombines TRBV6-5 with TRBJ2-6, with D possibly matching TRBD2 (5 bases). V was trimmed by 3 bases and J by 2 bases, leaving 8 bases between them. The CDR3 loop spans 15 amino acids. The germline gives CDR1 MNHEY, CDR2 SVGAGI. The CDR3 coding sequence is TGTGCCAGCAGTTATGGGCGGGCTGGGGCCAACGTCCTGACTTTC. Translated, it gives CASSYGRAGANVLTF.

V and J are TRBV28 and TRBJ2-3; tentative D call: TRBD2 (5 bases). CDR3 length: 17 amino acids. The germline V gene has CDR1 MDHEN and CDR2 SYDVKM. Trimming removed 2 bases from V and 1 base from J, with 16 bases in between. CDR3 amino acids: CASSLPAGAAGTDTQYF. The CDR3, as DNA: TGTGCCAGCAGTTTACCCGCCGGTGCAGCGGGCACAGATACGCAGTATTTT.

This chain connects TRBV18 to TRBJ1-3; weak D call: TRBD1 (6 bases). The ends were cut back, 8 bases at V and 0 bases at J, with 20 bases in the middle. The CDR3 covers 17 residues. Germline V gene lookup returns CDR1 KGHSH and CDR2 LQKENI. This chain's CDR3 is CASQPQQTGSSGNTIYF. As DNA, the CDR3 is TGTGCCAGCCAGCCTCAACAAACAGGGAGCTCTGGAAACACCATATATTTT.

This chain uses TRBV30 with TRBJ2-7; D is unresolved. V was cut by 2 bases and J by 1 base, with 9 bases left in between. Looked up from germline, CDR1 is GTSNPN and CDR2 is SVGIG (reference sequence). The CDR3 totals 13 residues. DNA of the CDR3: TGTGCCTGGAGTCTAGGAGTGTCCTACGAGCAGTACTTC. Its translation: CAWSLGVSYEQYF.

The chain combines TRBV7-9 with TRBJ1-2; D uncertain. There are 14 residues in the CDR3. The germline V gene encodes CDR1 SEHNR and CDR2 FQNEAQ (reference sequence). The V gene lost 5 bases and the J gene lost 6 bases, with 16 bases spanning the gap. The CDR3 loop is CASSLRLGSNGYTF. In DNA, the CDR3 is TGTGCCAGCAGCCTACGTTTGGGATCCAATGGCTACACCTTC.

This chain's CDR3 is CASSVGAWPNEQFF. CDR3 coding DNA: TGTGCCAGCAGCGTTGGGGCCTGGCCCAATGAGCAGTTCTTC. This rearrangement joins TRBV9 to TRBJ2-1; D is perhaps TRBD1 (5 bases). The CDR3 is 14 residues long. Germline CDR1 reads SGDLS; CDR2 reads YYNGEE. The V end was cut by 2 bases, the J end by 6 bases, with 12 bases between.

The genes are TRBV19 and TRBJ2-7; D might be TRBD2 (5 bases). V was pared by 3 bases and J by 2 bases, with 11 bases between. The germline gives CDR1 LNHDA, CDR2 SQIVND (reference sequence). The CDR3 spans 14 residues. The CDR3 loop is CASSMRAVPYEQYF. The CDR3 nucleotides are TGTGCCAGTAGTATGAGGGCTGTCCCCTACGAGCAGTACTTC.

This chain joins TRBV28 and TRBJ1-5; 10 bases are a match to TRBD1. Germline lookup yields CDR1 MDHEN and CDR2 SYDVKM. Trimming at V came to 3 bases and at J to 7 bases, leaving 6 bases not matched to a gene. This CDR3 spans 15 amino acids. CDR3 region: CASSFTGQGRQPQHF. For the CDR3, the DNA is TGTGCCAGCAGTTTCACGGGACAGGGGAGGCAGCCCCAGCATTTT.

The V gene is TRBV5-1, the J gene TRBJ2-2; D is unresolved. CDR3 length: 15 amino acids. Per germline, CDR1 SGHRS and CDR2 YFSETQ. Trimming took off 5 bases at V and 4 bases at J, with 15 bases between the two ends. The CDR3 reads CASSIEPGVTGELFF. CDR3 in DNA: TGCGCCAGCAGTATAGAACCTGGAGTCACCGGGGAGCTGTTTTTT.

This chain links TRBV28 with TRBJ1-1; a possible D gene is TRBD1 (5 bases). The germline gives CDR1 MDHEN, CDR2 SYDVKM. The V gene lost 2 bases and the J gene lost 10 bases, with 8 bases spanning the gap. CDR3 size: 11 residues. The CDR3 bases are TGTGCCAGCAGTTTACGGGGGGGAGCTTTCTTT. Residues: CASSLRGGAFF.

The genes are TRBV11-2 and TRBJ1-2, with a tentative D call TRBD1 (5 bases). CDR1 is SGHAT, CDR2 FQNNGV, per germline. This CDR3 is built from 14 residues. V lost 0 bases to trimming and J lost 8 bases, with 13 bases between them. CDR3 DNA: TGTGCCAGCAGCTTAGAGGCAGGGTGGATCGGCTACACCTTC. As protein: CASSLEAGWIGYTF.

The chain uses TRBV28 and TRBJ1-1; D not certain. CDR1 is MDHEN, CDR2 SYDVKM, per germline. The CDR3 extends over 13 amino acids. The germline V and J ends were trimmed by 3 bases and 10 bases, with 15 bases remaining between them. CDR3 region: CASSFEGVGLAFF. In DNA, the CDR3 is TGTGCCAGCAGTTTTGAAGGAGTGGGGTTAGCTTTCTTT.

This clone occurred a few times. This rearrangement joins TRBV4-2 to TRBJ1-4; D may be TRBD1 (5 bases). Germline V CDR1 and CDR2: LGHNA, YNFKEQ. V shed 0 bases and J shed 10 bases, with 12 bases lying between them. The length of the CDR3 is 14 residues. CDR3 nucleotides: TGTGCCAGCAGCCAAGATGGGGGACCGTCAAAACTGTTTTTT. Protein sequence: CASSQDGGPSKLFF.

This rearrangement joins TRBV9 to TRBJ2-3; 7 positions agree with TRBD2. Germline loops: CDR1 SGDLS, CDR2 YYNGEE. The CDR3 loop spans 12 amino acids. V gave up 2 bases and J gave up 7 bases; unmatched junction bases: 1. The DNA of the CDR3 is TGTGCCAGCAGCGTGGGGGGGAATACGCAGTATTTT. Translation gives CASSVGGNTQYF.

The chain combines TRBV5-6 with TRBJ1-1; D unresolved. V lost 0 bases, J lost 0 bases, and 9 bases lay in between. Germline V lookup: CDR1 SGHDT, CDR2 YYEEEE. The CDR3 is 15 amino acids. The CDR3 DNA reads as TGTGCCAGCAGCTTGGCCGGCCTTGTGAACACTGAAGCTTTCTTT. Amino acid sequence: CASSLAGLVNTEAFF.